What follows are 21 T cell receptor beta chains derived from one specimen sequenced in a study of human thymus T cells. Thymus tissue was removed during corrective cardiac surgery. Here immunoSEQ multiplex PCR was the method, and the copy in TCRdb shows in-frame clones only, minus some. Counted here are about 78,000 clones, around 96% occurring once; the ten biggest clones make up 0.025% to 0.035%. Sequencing was performed on thymus tissue. Receptor source: a boy in the first two years of life with a congenital heart defect but otherwise immunologically healthy.

The rearrangement uses TRBV6-1 and TRBJ1-4; a possible D gene is TRBD1 (6 bases). This CDR3 contains 18 residues. Germline V gene data show CDR1 as MNHNS and CDR2 as SASEGT. The V gene lost 3 bases and the J gene lost 5 bases, with 22 bases spanning the gap. CDR3 amino acids: CASSEPRTTDRINEKLFF. The CDR3 region has the DNA TGTGCCAGCAGTGAGCCGAGAACCACGGACAGAATAAATGAAAAACTGTTTTTT.

The rearrangement links TRBV18 to TRBJ2-5, with 10 nucleotides matching TRBD1. The CDR3 contains 15 residues. The germline gives CDR1 KGHSH, CDR2 LQKENI. V was clipped by 3 bases and J by 4 bases; unmatched bases: 5. The CDR3 region is CASSPRDRGGETQYF. The CDR3 DNA follows: TGTGCCAGCTCACCGAGGGACAGGGGTGGAGAGACCCAGTACTTC.

V usage is TRBV19 and J usage is TRBJ1-1; D is possibly TRBD1 (6 bases). This CDR3 comprises 13 residues. CDR1 is LNHDA and CDR2 is SQIVND in the germline V gene (reference sequence). Trimming removed 7 bases from V and 2 bases from J, with 11 bases in between. The CDR3 DNA is TGTGCCAGTACCCGGGGGGCAAACACTGAAGCTTTCTTT. Translating it yields CASTRGANTEAFF.

This clone showed up just once. V gene TRBV10-3 combines with J gene TRBJ1-2; TRBD1 matches 9 bases. The CDR3 totals 15 residues. V trimming: 6 bases; J trimming: 2 bases; junction bases outside the gene matches: 7. Germline V gene data show CDR1 as ENHRY and CDR2 as SYGVKD. CDR3 nucleotides: TGTGCCATCAGAGTTCCGGGACAGGGAAACTATGGCTACACCTTC. Protein product: CAIRVPGQGNYGYTF.

This clone was detected only once. J is TRBJ2-3 and V is TRBV6-5; TRBD1 might be the D (6 bases). Trimming stripped 4 bases from V and 2 bases from J, with 16 bases between. Germline CDR1 reads MNHEY; CDR2 reads SVGAGI. CDR3 length equals 16 residues. The CDR3 region is CASSWGPDSLTDTQYF. In DNA, the CDR3 is TGTGCCAGCAGTTGGGGCCCGGACAGTCTCACAGATACGCAGTATTTT.

The genes are TRBV11-1 and TRBJ1-2, with D unresolved. The germline V gene has CDR1 SGHAT and CDR2 FQDESV (reference sequence). The CDR3 is 15 amino acids. V lost 2 bases and J lost 4, with 14 bases in between. The DNA for the CDR3 is TGTGCCAGCAGCTTACGAGTCGAGACCGGCTATGGCTACACCTTC. It translates to CASSLRVETGYGYTF.

This clone is a singleton in its sample. The rearrangement uses TRBV2 and TRBJ2-2; tentative D call: TRBD2 (6 bases). Trimming took off 4 bases at V and 5 bases at J, with 11 bases between the two ends. The CDR3 loop spans 14 amino acids. The germline CDR1 and CDR2 sequences are SNHLY and FYNNEI. The CDR3 here is CASSGSAGTGELFF. The CDR3 DNA sequence: TGTGCCAGCAGTGGGTCTGCGGGGACCGGGGAGCTGTTTTTT.

A single count supports this clone. The chain joins TRBV27 to TRBJ2-7; D may be TRBD2 (6 bases). The CDR3 is made up of 14 amino acids. Trimming took off 6 bases at V and 3 bases at J, with 15 bases between the two ends. Germline V gives CDR1 MNHEY, CDR2 SMNVEV (reference sequence). CDR3 sequence: CASSLNWRDYEQYF. For the CDR3, the DNA is TGTGCCAGCAGCCTTAATTGGAGGGACTACGAGCAGTACTTC.

The chain couples TRBV11-2 to TRBJ2-3; 7 bases match TRBD2. From germline, CDR1 is SGHAT and CDR2 FQNNGV. V shed 4 bases, J shed 7 bases, and the junction held 2 bases outside the gene matches. The CDR3 consists of 12 residues. CDR3: CASSSGLHTQYF. DNA for the CDR3: TGTGCCAGCAGCTCGGGACTACATACGCAGTATTTT.

The V and J genes are TRBV7-9 and TRBJ1-2, with D unresolved. Trimming left V 5 bases short and J 3 bases short, with 22 bases between. This CDR3 spans 17 amino acids. CDR1 is SEHNR and CDR2 is FQNEAQ in the germline V gene (reference sequence). CDR3 coding DNA: TGTGCCAGCAGCGGAAGCCCCTTTTCCGCTTTCCACTATGGCTACACCTTC. As protein: CASSGSPFSAFHYGYTF.

This chain's CDR3 is CASSSWSTGGPEQYF. CDR3 bases: TGTGCCAGCAGCTCCTGGAGTACAGGGGGCCCCGAGCAGTACTTC. The chain uses TRBV5-5 and TRBJ2-7, with 9 bases that match TRBD1. The CDR3 consists of 15 residues. J lost 6 bases, V lost 3 bases, and 10 bases had no gene match. Germline V CDR1 and CDR2: SGHKS, YYEKEE (reference sequence).

DNA for the CDR3: TGTGCCAGCAGTGAAGAAGCCGGGACAGGGCAGAATCAGCCCCAGCATTTT. It specifies CASSEEAGTGQNQPQHF. V gene TRBV6-1 combines with J gene TRBJ1-5, with 9 bases that match TRBD1. V lost 1 base and J lost 4; bases outside the gene matches: 8. This CDR3 is 17 amino acids long. In germline, CDR1 is MNHNS, CDR2 SASEGT.

The V and J genes are TRBV5-6 and TRBJ1-4; 9 positions match TRBD1. Trimming at V came to 4 bases and at J to 3 bases, leaving 7 bases not matched to a gene. CDR1 SGHDT and CDR2 YYEEEE come from the germline V gene. This CDR3 is 16 amino acids long. This CDR3 reads CASSPGTGQPNEKLFF. The CDR3 DNA reads TGTGCCAGCAGCCCCGGGACAGGGCAACCTAATGAAAAACTGTTTTTT.

This chain links TRBV12-5 with TRBJ2-3; maybe TRBD1 (6 bases). The ends were cut back, 3 bases at V and 1 base at J, with 32 bases in the middle. From germline, CDR1 is LGHNT and CDR2 FRNRAP. The CDR3 totals 22 residues. CDR3 in DNA: TGTGCTAGTGGTTTAAATCCGACGTTAGGGACATCTCGTGGAAAGGGCACAGATACGCAGTATTTT. It codes for CASGLNPTLGTSRGKGTDTQYF.

J is TRBJ2-7 and V is TRBV5-1; 14 bases line up with TRBD2. The V gene end was trimmed by 5 bases and the J gene end by 5 bases; junction bases not matched to a gene: 6. Germline CDR1 SGHRS, CDR2 YFSETQ. The CDR3 covers 15 residues. The CDR3 nucleotides are TGCGCCAGCAGATCAAGGGGACTAGCGGGAGACGAGCAGTACTTC. Translation gives CASRSRGLAGDEQYF.

This sequence joins TRBV10-2 and TRBJ1-4; D remains ambiguous. The germline CDR1 and CDR2 sequences are WSHSY and SAAADI. V dropped 3 bases and J dropped 1 base, with 12 bases sitting between them. CDR3 size: 16 residues. The CDR3 region has the DNA TGCGCCAGCAGTGATCCCGGACTTCGAACTAATGAAAAACTGTTTTTT. This translates into CASSDPGLRTNEKLFF.

This sequence joins TRBV28 and TRBJ1-2, with 10 bases matching TRBD1. Trimming cost V 4 bases and J 0 bases; bases outside gene matches: 11. The CDR3 covers 18 residues. Germline V lookup: CDR1 MDHEN, CDR2 SYDVKM. CDR3 in DNA: TGTGCCAGCAGTTACAGCCGGGACAGGGGCCACCCTAACTATGGCTACACCTTC. This encodes CASSYSRDRGHPNYGYTF.

The CDR3 reads CASSFYRVTSLYTEAFF. The DNA for the CDR3 is TGCGCCAGCAGCTTTTACAGGGTGACGAGCCTTTACACTGAAGCTTTCTTT. The rearrangement links TRBV5-1 to TRBJ1-1; possible D gene TRBD1, 6 bases. V lost 2 bases and J 3 bases, leaving 20 bases between the germline ends. This CDR3 has 17 amino acids. Per germline, CDR1 SGHRS and CDR2 YFSETQ.

This chain links TRBV5-5 with TRBJ1-2; 8 bases match TRBD1. The CDR3 consists of 18 residues. CDR1 SGHKS and CDR2 YYEKEE come from the germline V gene (reference sequence). The V and J ends lost 4 bases and 5 bases, in that order; junction bases with no gene match: 19. The CDR3 bases are TGTGCCAGCAGCCCCCGTAGGCAGGGGGCAAGAGAATGGTATGGCTACACCTTC. It yields the protein CASSPRRQGAREWYGYTF.

The V and J genes are TRBV7-9 and TRBJ1-2; the D gene is possibly TRBD1 (5 bases). V was clipped by 0 bases and J by 6 bases, with 8 bases between them. The CDR3 is made up of 13 amino acids. CDR1 and CDR2 (germline): SEHNR, FQNEAQ (reference sequence). The CDR3 nucleotides read TGTGCCAGCAGCTTAGCAGGGGACCATGGCTACACCTTC. Encoded protein: CASSLAGDHGYTF.

This chain links TRBV11-2 with TRBJ2-5; 8 bases match TRBD2. V was clipped by 5 bases and J by 5 bases; unmatched bases: 22. The CDR3 runs to 19 residues. The germline V gene has CDR1 SGHAT and CDR2 FQNNGV. CDR3 region: CASSDKPGLEIAPCETQYF. The CDR3, as DNA: TGTGCCAGCAGCGATAAGCCGGGACTAGAAATAGCCCCCTGCGAGACCCAGTACTTC.